The 10 T cell receptor beta chains below come from one sample, sequenced in a study of cytomegalovirus exposure and HLA in healthy donors. Primers included in the PCR were 60 Vbeta and 13 Jbeta primers. Sequencing used immunoSEQ multiplex PCR; TCRdb keeps in-frame clones, though not all of them. The sample has more than 150,000 clones, 65% to 80% seen once. Material for sequencing was PBMCs. These TCRs come from a woman in her twenties or thirties in good health and CMV-seropositive.

The chain uses TRBV11-2 and TRBJ2-7, with a tentative D call TRBD1 (8 bases). V shed 5 bases and J shed 4 bases, with 21 bases lying between them. This CDR3 is 16 amino acids long. Germline-derived CDR1 and CDR2 are SGHAT and FQNNGV. The CDR3: CASSPGQGGGLYEQYF. DNA for the CDR3: TGTGCCAGCAGCCCCGGACAGGGCGGGGGTCTTTACGAGCAGTACTTC.

The chain uses TRBV18 and TRBJ2-7, with D maybe TRBD1 (6 bases). The length of the CDR3 is 16 residues. Germline lookup yields CDR1 KGHSH and CDR2 LQKENI. The V end lost 2 bases, the J end lost 1 base, and 15 bases lay between the germline ends. In DNA form, the CDR3 reads TGTGCCAGCTCACCAATCTCAGGGGCTGAGTCCTACGAGCAGTACTTC. Amino acids: CASSPISGAESYEQYF.

A remark on this clone: The junction and the germline gene differ at one end; a read error may be behind it. This chain links TRBV4-3 with TRBJ1-6, with 8 bases fitting TRBD1. The CDR3 covers 16 residues. The germline V gene has CDR1 LGHNA and CDR2 YSLEER. CDR3 sequence (DNA): TGCGCCAACAGCCAAGTTCAGGGGGCAGGAAATTCACCCCTCCACTTT. It is translated as CANSQVQGAGNSPLHF.

J is TRBJ2-3 and V is TRBV28; 7 positions match TRBD2. Unmatched junction bases numbered 8, after V lost 3 bases and J lost 2 bases. The germline V gene encodes CDR1 MDHEN and CDR2 SYDVKM. CDR3 size: 16 residues. CDR3 sequence: CASSFGGDWSTDTQYF. Written as DNA, the CDR3 is TGTGCCAGCAGTTTTGGGGGGGACTGGTCCACAGATACGCAGTATTTT.

This chain links TRBV18 with TRBJ2-7, with 12 bases fitting TRBD1. Germline V lookup: CDR1 KGHSH, CDR2 LQKENI. This CDR3 is 17 amino acids long. V lost 2 bases to trimming and J lost 4 bases; unmatched junction nucleotides: 9. CDR3 nucleotides: TGTGCCAGCTCACCAGAACGGGGGACAGGGGGCTGGTACGAGCAGTACTTC. It translates to CASSPERGTGGWYEQYF.

This clone was found once. The rearrangement joins TRBV10-1 to TRBJ2-3; 11 bases align to TRBD2. The CDR3 runs to 15 residues. CDR1 and CDR2 (germline): WNHNN, SYGVQD (reference sequence). After removal of 6 bases from V and 1 base from J, the junction contained 3 bases not matched to a gene. The CDR3 spells CASSASGGRTDTQYF. The CDR3 DNA follows: TGCGCCAGCAGCGCTAGCGGGGGGCGCACAGATACGCAGTATTTT.

The V call is TRBV28, the J call TRBJ1-5; D is perhaps TRBD1 (5 bases). The V gene lost 5 bases and the J gene lost 0 bases, with 11 bases spanning the gap. The CDR3 runs 15 residues. Germline loops: CDR1 MDHEN, CDR2 SYDVKM. The DNA of the CDR3 is TGTGCCAGCAGTGACAGTACGAATAGCAATCAGCCCCAGCATTTT. Its protein product is CASSDSTNSNQPQHF.

The chain employs TRBV19 and TRBJ1-5; D possibly corresponds to TRBD1 (6 bases). In germline, CDR1 is LNHDA, CDR2 SQIVND (reference sequence). CDR3 length: 17 amino acids. Trimming took off 5 bases at V and 3 bases at J, with 20 bases between the two ends. The DNA for the CDR3 is TGTGCCAGTAGTGATCCGCCTGGGGGCGGGCTCAATCAGCCCCAGCATTTT. This codes for CASSDPPGGGLNQPQHF.

The chain is built from TRBV21-1 and TRBJ2-5; the DNA was not compared with TRBD1, the D call given in the table. TRBV21-1 constitutes a pseudogene. This CDR3 has 16 amino acids. The CDR3 DNA follows: TGTGCCAGCAGGTCCGAGCGGCTAGCGAGGGGGCGGGGCGGGAACTTC. Protein product: CASRSERLARGRGGNF.

Comment on this clone: At one boundary the junction diverges from the germline segment, which might be a read error. This chain links TRBV9 with TRBJ1-1, with D maybe TRBD1 (5 bases). The germline gives CDR1 SGDLS, CDR2 YYNGEE. The CDR3 runs 13 residues. The CDR3: CASSVGPGTGAFF. In DNA, the CDR3 is TGTGCCAGCAGCGTGGGGCCGGGGACTGGAGCTTTCTTT.